The clone carrying this T cell receptor (beta chain) was observed a few times. Its target is unknown. The CDR3 contains 16 residues. Germline CDR1 reads SGHDT; CDR2 reads YYEEEE. Losses at the gene ends were 1 base for V and 4 bases for J; bases not matched to a gene: 4. This sample is drawn from a study of response to subunit inactivated influenza vaccine. General study findings and limits: Each seasonal influenza vaccination, the authors suggested, recruits few new T cells.

TCRdb analysed the RT-PCR reads with MiXCR anew, one entry per CDR3 protein. Of hundreds of thousands of distinct CDR3 sequences in the sample, around 8% were seen once. The sample in question was PBMCs from blood, obtained about 24 months after vaccination. The chain uses TRBV5-6 and TRBJ2-1; TRBD2 matches at 11 bases. This TCR was sampled from a man aged 45-69 years who received an inactivated influenza vaccine. The CDR3 bases are TGTGCCAGCAGCTTGACCCTAGCGGGGGGATACAATGAGCAGTTCTTC. As protein: CASSLTLAGGYNEQFF.